This is a list of T cell receptor beta chains from one sample in a study of post-analysis software for immune sequencing data. MiXCR, applied by TCRdb to the PCR reads, yields one record per CDR3 protein. Here the sample spans hundreds of thousands of distinct CDR3 sequences, roughly 29% being singletons. The sequencing sample was made of blood. These receptors all stem from a girl between 5 and 17 years old with multiple sclerosis. Both conserved end residues are part of each CDR3.

cdr3_aa: CSARAGDYYNEQFF
j_call: TRBJ2-1
v_call: TRBV20-1

cdr3_aa: CSAMTSGTNEQFF
j_call: TRBJ2-1
v_call: TRBV20-1

cdr3_aa: CASSQGSGKETQYF
j_call: .
v_call: TRBV4-3

cdr3_aa: CAISALGSGRNSYEQYF
j_call: TRBJ2-7
v_call: TRBV10-3

cdr3_aa: CASTETGPTSTDTQYF
j_call: TRBJ2-3
v_call: TRBV6-1

cdr3_aa: CASRSGPGQGVGNTEAFF
j_call: TRBJ1-1
v_call: TRBV5-1

cdr3_aa: CASSHTRGLAGVNEQFF
j_call: TRBJ2-1
v_call: TRBV28

cdr3_aa: CASSSARGLNYGYTF
j_call: TRBJ1-2
v_call: TRBV7-2

cdr3_aa: CSVGVGYGYTF
j_call: TRBJ1-2
v_call: TRBV29-1

cdr3_aa: CASGDLIEQYF
j_call: TRBJ2-7
v_call: TRBV7-9

cdr3_aa: CASSLEGTPETQYF
j_call: TRBJ2-5
v_call: TRBV5-1

cdr3_aa: CASSQDATGTDAGYTF
j_call: TRBJ1-2
v_call: TRBV4-3

cdr3_aa: CSAGARESREQFF
j_call: TRBJ2-1
v_call: TRBV20-1

cdr3_aa: CASIISGGSYGYTF
j_call: TRBJ1-2
v_call: TRBV28

cdr3_aa: CASSQFGRRNNYGYTF
j_call: TRBJ1-2
v_call: TRBV4-3

cdr3_aa: CASSPPAGFSNQPQHF
j_call: TRBJ1-5
v_call: TRBV6-1

cdr3_aa: CASSSWTLPDTQYF
j_call: TRBJ2-3
v_call: TRBV5-1

cdr3_aa: CASSDGSGNQGAFF
j_call: TRBJ1-1
v_call: TRBV6-4

cdr3_aa: CASSMTGYVNTEAFF
j_call: TRBJ1-1
v_call: TRBV27

cdr3_aa: CASSQDWKIQETQYF
j_call: TRBJ2-5
v_call: TRBV4-3

cdr3_aa: CASSLRWNLWGGGETQYF
j_call: TRBJ2-5
v_call: TRBV7-9

cdr3_aa: CSATRDPYEQYF
j_call: TRBJ2-7
v_call: TRBV20-1

cdr3_aa: CAISESGGLRGRYEQYF
j_call: TRBJ2-7
v_call: TRBV10-3

cdr3_aa: CASSERAAQSLGQFF
j_call: TRBJ2-1
v_call: TRBV2

cdr3_aa: CASSLWASLSTDTQYF
j_call: TRBJ2-3
v_call: TRBV7-2

cdr3_aa: CASSLSGIGTQYF
j_call: .
v_call: TRBV28

cdr3_aa: CSAKTGVNNEQFF
j_call: TRBJ2-1
v_call: TRBV20-1

cdr3_aa: CASSTRGARETQYF
j_call: TRBJ2-5
v_call: TRBV6-5

cdr3_aa: CASSLARARNTIYF
j_call: TRBJ1-3
v_call: TRBV7-8

cdr3_aa: CSARDKLMSPVSYEQYF
j_call: TRBJ2-7
v_call: TRBV20-1

cdr3_aa: CSAPTGNQPQHF
j_call: TRBJ1-5
v_call: TRBV20-1

cdr3_aa: CASRPFAETGSYEQYF
j_call: TRBJ2-7
v_call: TRBV5-1

cdr3_aa: CSARVRAGDTQYF
j_call: TRBJ2-3
v_call: TRBV20-1

cdr3_aa: CSARDPSGSGWETQYF
j_call: .
v_call: TRBV20-1

cdr3_aa: CASSQGGQGTSPLHF
j_call: TRBJ1-6
v_call: TRBV14

cdr3_aa: CASSLTSGRTDTQYF
j_call: TRBJ2-3
v_call: TRBV7-2

cdr3_aa: CATSRRPGQGSYEQYF
j_call: TRBJ2-7
v_call: TRBV15

cdr3_aa: CASSAGTNYEQYF
j_call: .
v_call: TRBV9

cdr3_aa: CASSLGPSRISGNTIYF
j_call: TRBJ1-3
v_call: TRBV28

cdr3_aa: CSARDPSGASTDMQYF
j_call: TRBJ2-3
v_call: TRBV20-1

cdr3_aa: CASSSLERGSSYNEQYF
j_call: TRBJ2-5
v_call: TRBV27

cdr3_aa: CASSSLQGANEKLFF
j_call: TRBJ1-4
v_call: TRBV5-1